The present entry profiles one TCR beta chain with its context. The data originate from a study of technical replicates of blood from several donors. Sequencing used immunoSEQ multiplex PCR; TCRdb keeps in-frame clones, though not all of them. The table has 98,000 or so clones, about 94% seen once. Trimming cost V 4 bases and J 2 bases; bases outside gene matches: 7. CDR3 length: 15 amino acids. Germline lookup yields CDR1 SGHVS and CDR2 FQNEAQ. This rearrangement joins TRBV7-8 to TRBJ2-5, with 7 bases lining up with TRBD1. This receptor was obtained from a human donor in good health. Source material: T cells isolated from PBMCs. CDR3 sequence reads: CASSSWWGQQETQYF. The CDR3, as DNA: TGTGCCAGCAGCTCGTGGTGGGGACAGCAAGAGACCCAGTACTTC. Using reference TRBV7-8 and TRBJ2-5 for the parts outside the CDR3, the full variable domain is GAGVSQSPRYKVAKRGQDVALRCDPISGHVSLFWYQQALGQGPEFLTYFQNEAQLDKSGLPSDRFFAERPEGSVSTLKIQRTQQEDSAVYLCASSSWWGQQETQYFGPGTRLLVL.